Listed here are 22 T cell receptor beta chains from one sample, sequenced in a study of Ad26.COV2.S vaccination and SARS-CoV-2 variants. Clones were sequenced by immunoSEQ multiplex PCR, and TCRdb holds only the in-frame ones, with some missing. The sample lists tens of thousands of clones, 82% occurring once. Material: peripheral blood, obtained after recovery from COVID-19. These receptors were taken from a human donor who had recovered from COVID-19.

This clone was counted a few times. The J gene is TRBJ2-1, the V gene TRBV2; TRBD2 is a possible D gene (5 bases). V was clipped by 4 bases and J by 8 bases, with 15 bases between them. This CDR3 contains 14 residues. Germline V gene sequence: CDR1 SNHLY, CDR2 FYNNEI. CDR3 in DNA: TGTGCCAGCAGTGCACGCGGGCTCGACTATGAGCAGTTCTTC. Its translation: CASSARGLDYEQFF.

This clone came up once. V usage is TRBV19 and J usage is TRBJ1-6, with D hard to call. V was shortened by 5 bases and J by 7 bases, with 18 bases between the two germline ends. This CDR3 comprises 16 residues. Germline assignment: CDR1 LNHDA and CDR2 SQIVND (reference sequence). The CDR3 loop is CASSDTSGRQNSPLHF. Here the CDR3 DNA reads TGTGCCAGTAGTGATACGAGCGGCAGGCAAAATTCACCCCTCCACTTT.

The chain couples TRBV28 to TRBJ1-2; 7 nucleotides line up with TRBD1. CDR1 and CDR2 (germline): MDHEN, SYDVKM. CDR3 length: 13 residues. The V segment lost 5 bases and the J segment 4 bases; nucleotides outside the gene matches: 4. The CDR3 coding sequence is TGTGCCAGCAGTCTGGACAGGTTCTATGGCTACACCTTC. Encoded protein: CASSLDRFYGYTF.

The genes are TRBV5-1 and TRBJ1-1; tentative D call: TRBD1 (6 bases). CDR3 length: 13 amino acids. The germline CDR1 and CDR2 sequences are SGHRS and YFSETQ. Trimming removed 2 bases at V and 7 bases at J, with 12 bases between. CDR3 in DNA: TGCGCCAGCAGCTTAGCCCAGGGGATTGAAGCTTTCTTT. Translated: CASSLAQGIEAFF.

This chain joins TRBV24-1 and TRBJ2-1; D is possibly TRBD1 (6 bases). This CDR3 is built from 13 residues. CDR1 is KGHDR and CDR2 is SFDVKD in the germline V gene. Trimming cost V 1 base and J 9 bases, with 9 bases left between them. CDR3 bases: TGTGCCACCAGTGATTTTCGACAGGTTGAGCAGTTCTTC. Translated: CATSDFRQVEQFF.

V usage is TRBV6-6 and J usage is TRBJ1-4; D is ambiguous. Trimming stripped 6 bases from V and 6 bases from J, with 17 bases between. The CDR3 loop spans 15 amino acids. CDR1 is MNHNY, CDR2 SVGAGI, per germline (reference sequence). The CDR3 loop reads CASRSLPPGDEKLFF. The CDR3 region has the DNA TGTGCCAGCAGGTCACTTCCCCCCGGAGATGAAAAACTGTTTTTT.

CDR3: CASSIWVTGGNEQFF. In DNA, the CDR3 is TGTGCCAGTAGTATATGGGTAACAGGGGGCAATGAGCAGTTCTTC. The gene calls are TRBV19 and TRBJ2-1; TRBD1 matches at 8 bases. V trimming: 2 bases; J trimming: 6 bases; junction bases outside the gene matches: 6. This CDR3 spans 15 amino acids. Per the germline V gene, CDR1 is LNHDA and CDR2 is SQIVND (reference sequence).

The chain carries TRBV18 and TRBJ1-2; the D gene is possibly TRBD1 (6 bases). CDR1 KGHSH and CDR2 LQKENI come from the germline V gene. V shed 1 base and J shed 8 bases, with 11 bases lying between them. The CDR3 totals 13 residues. The CDR3 bases are TGTGCCAGCTCACCACGGGGGGCAGGAGGCTACACCTTC. It encodes CASSPRGAGGYTF.

The chain employs TRBV24-1 and TRBJ2-6; D is uncertain. Germline CDR1 is KGHDR and CDR2 is SFDVKD. This CDR3 region has 13 residues. The ends were cut back, 9 bases at V and 4 bases at J, with 9 bases in the middle. The CDR3: CATAGMGANVLTF. The CDR3 region has the DNA TGTGCCACCGCCGGTATGGGGGCCAACGTCCTGACTTTC.

The chain carries TRBV3-1 (or the pseudogene TRBV3-2) and TRBJ2-2; 12 bases map to TRBD2. The trim removed 4 bases at V and 6 bases at J, leaving 6 bases unmatched. The CDR3 totals 16 residues. Germline CDR1 is LGHDT and CDR2 is YNNKEL (reference sequence). The CDR3, as DNA: TGTGCCAGCAGCCGGGAACTAGCGGGAGGCCCCGGGGAGCTGTTTTTT. Amino acid sequence: CASSRELAGGPGELFF.

This rearrangement joins TRBV2 to TRBJ1-1; D is undetermined. Germline assignment: CDR1 SNHLY and CDR2 FYNNEI. V was cut by 9 bases and J by 4 bases, with 15 bases left in between. The CDR3 sequence is 13 residues long. CDR3 sequence (DNA): TGTGCCAGGTCGTTCACCAGGCTCACTGAAGCTTTCTTT. The encoded protein is CARSFTRLTEAFF.

The chain is built from TRBV15 and TRBJ2-1; D is possibly TRBD1 or TRBD2 (6 bases each). V was trimmed by 0 bases and J by 9 bases, leaving 12 bases between them. The CDR3 spans 14 residues. The V gene's germline CDR1 is LNHNV and CDR2 YYDKDF (reference sequence). The CDR3 reads CATSRDVGGGEQFF. CDR3 DNA sequence: TGTGCCACCAGCAGAGATGTGGGGGGCGGTGAGCAGTTCTTC. Drawing the rest from reference TRBV15 and TRBJ2-1, the complete variable domain is DAMVIQNPRYQVTQFGKPVTLSCSQTLNHNVMYWYQQKSSQAPKLLFHYYDKDFNNEADTPDNFQSRRPNTSFCFLDIRSPGLGDTAMYLCATSRDVGGGEQFFGPGTRLTVL.

The genes are TRBV5-1 and TRBJ2-7; possibly TRBD2 for D (6 bases). Germline V CDR1 and CDR2: SGHRS, YFSETQ. The CDR3 has 19 residues. V was pared by 0 bases and J by 0 bases, with 22 bases between. As DNA, the CDR3 is TGCGCCAGCAGCTTGGTCCCCAAAGGGGCGGGAATAATCTCCTACGAGCAGTACTTC. This sequence encodes CASSLVPKGAGIISYEQYF.

The chain links TRBV4-1 to TRBJ1-1; D is undetermined. V lost 2 bases to trimming and J lost 11 bases, with 18 bases between them. The germline V gene encodes CDR1 MGHRA and CDR2 YSYEKL. This CDR3 is built from 14 residues. CDR3 DNA sequence: TGCGCCAGCAGCCAAATCGTGAGGGCCGTCGGCGCTTTCTTT. This sequence encodes CASSQIVRAVGAFF.

The chain is built from TRBV28 and TRBJ2-7; 11 bases line up with TRBD2. This CDR3 comprises 17 residues. Trimming took 3 bases from V and 0 from J; bases not matched to a gene: 7. CDR1 is MDHEN, CDR2 SYDVKM, per germline. The CDR3 sequence is CASSFRGLADTSYEQYF. CDR3 in DNA: TGTGCCAGCAGTTTCCGGGGACTAGCGGATACCTCCTACGAGCAGTACTTC.

The chain is built from TRBV5-1 and TRBJ1-4, with TRBD1 identical over 9 bases. The CDR3 covers 15 residues. CDR1 is SGHRS and CDR2 is YFSETQ in the germline V gene. The V gene end was trimmed by 0 bases and the J gene end by 10 bases; junction bases not matched to a gene: 7. Written as DNA, the CDR3 is TGCGCCAGCAGCTTGGAGGGACAGGGCCTTAGAAAACTGTTTTTT. Amino acid sequence: CASSLEGQGLRKLFF. Drawing the rest from reference TRBV5-1 and TRBJ1-4, the complete variable domain is KAGVTQTPRYLIKTRGQQVTLSCSPISGHRSVSWYQQTPGQGLQFLFEYFSETQRNKGNFPGRFSGRQFSNSRSEMNVSTLELGDSALYLCASSLEGQGLRKLFFGSGTQLSVL.

This chain connects TRBV10-1 to TRBJ2-3, with 12 bases matching TRBD2. The V and J ends lost 5 bases and 3 bases, in that order; junction bases with no gene match: 3. Germline V gene sequence: CDR1 WNHNN, CDR2 SYGVQD (reference sequence). The CDR3 loop spans 15 amino acids. CDR3 sequence: CASSPTSGSTDTQYF. In DNA, the CDR3 is TGCGCCAGCAGTCCGACTAGCGGGAGTACAGATACGCAGTATTTT.

This clone was detected only once. V gene TRBV28 combines with J gene TRBJ2-3, with 14 nucleotides matching TRBD2. This CDR3 comprises 16 residues. The trim removed 6 bases at V and 5 bases at J, leaving 7 bases unmatched. Germline lookup yields CDR1 MDHEN and CDR2 SYDVKM. The CDR3 here is CASRGGLAGGRDTQYF. Written as DNA, the CDR3 is TGTGCCAGCAGGGGCGGACTAGCGGGAGGTAGAGATACGCAGTATTTT.

This sequence joins TRBV20-1 and TRBJ1-2; no reliable D call. V was clipped by 0 bases and J by 7 bases, with 3 bases between them. This CDR3 spans 10 amino acids. CDR1 and CDR2 (germline): DFQATT, SNEGSKA (reference sequence). The CDR3 is CSARDSGYTF. CDR3 coding DNA: TGCAGTGCTAGAGATAGTGGCTACACCTTC.

The chain links TRBV4-2 to TRBJ2-2; 10 positions match TRBD2. Trimming at V came to 7 bases and at J to 3 bases, leaving 5 bases not matched to a gene. This CDR3 has 15 residues. CDR1 is LGHNA and CDR2 is YNFKEQ in the germline V gene. CDR3 DNA sequence: TGTGCCAGCACCCCGCTAGCGGGGGACACCGGGGAGCTGTTTTTT. Residues: CASTPLAGDTGELFF.

The rearrangement joins TRBV6-1 to TRBJ1-4, with a tentative D call TRBD1 (6 bases). The CDR3 has 13 residues. Germline-derived CDR1 and CDR2 are MNHNS and SASEGT. Trimming stripped 1 base from V and 15 bases from J, with 15 bases between. DNA of the CDR3: TGTGCCAGCAGTGAAGTGCGCCAGGGGAGGGTGTTTTTT. Residues: CASSEVRQGRVFF.

The rearrangement uses TRBV20-1 and TRBJ1-2; D ambiguous. The V end was cut by 4 bases, the J end by 7 bases, with 10 bases between. CDR1 and CDR2 from the germline V gene are DFQATT and SNEGSKA (reference sequence). The CDR3 sequence is 11 residues long. The CDR3 nucleotides are TGCAGTGCTATCCCTAATGGTGGCTACACCTTC. Its translation is CSAIPNGGYTF.